This entry is about one T cell receptor beta chain. The antigen remains unidentified. This sample is drawn from a study of a mutant IDH1 vaccine in newly diagnosed glioma. Study-level information: The study started vaccination 4-6 weeks after radiotherapy alone, or with temozolomide cycles. Prior therapy was radiotherapy, temozolomide, or both; most received both.

Time point meaning: week 47, end of study. Doses consisted of 300 ug of mutant IDH1 20-mer peptide each, paired with topical imiquimod. The CDR3 runs to 14 residues. Germline CDR1 and CDR2: LNHDA and SQIVND (reference sequence). Trimming stripped 3 bases from V and 3 bases from J, with 9 bases between. The assay was immunoSEQ multiplex PCR, and TCRdb's table has in-frame clones only and misses some. The data contain under 15,000 clones, roughly four fifths of them seen just once; the ten biggest clones take up about 4%. The clonotype originates from a woman in her 40s with glioma. This sample comprised PBMCs, obtained from a glioma patient whose treatment included an IDH1 peptide vaccine. The chain uses TRBV19 and TRBJ1-5, with D maybe TRBD1 (5 bases). The CDR3 region has the DNA TGTGCCAGTAGTATCGCGGGGGTCAATCAGCCCCAGCATTTT. Translating it yields CASSIAGVNQPQHF.